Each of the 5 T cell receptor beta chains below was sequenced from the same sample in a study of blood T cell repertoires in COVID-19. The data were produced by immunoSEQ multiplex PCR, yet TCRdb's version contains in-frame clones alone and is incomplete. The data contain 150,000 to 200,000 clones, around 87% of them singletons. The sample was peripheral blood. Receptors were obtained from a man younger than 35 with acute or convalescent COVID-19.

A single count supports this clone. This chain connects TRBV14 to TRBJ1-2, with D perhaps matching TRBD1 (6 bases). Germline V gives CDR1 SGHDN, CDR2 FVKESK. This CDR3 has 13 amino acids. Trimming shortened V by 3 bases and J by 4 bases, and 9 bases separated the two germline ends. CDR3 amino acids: CASSHTGPYGYTF. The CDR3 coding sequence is TGTGCCAGCAGCCATACAGGGCCCTATGGCTACACCTTC.

The chain's CDR3 is CASSQGLSTPTDTQYF. The DNA of the CDR3 is TGTGCCAGCAGCCAAGGCCTTTCTACCCCGACAGATACGCAGTATTTT. The chain is built from TRBV3-1 (or the pseudogene TRBV3-2) and TRBJ2-3; no clear D gene. Trimming took off 1 base at V and 3 bases at J, with 14 bases between the two ends. This CDR3 comprises 16 residues. Germline V gives CDR1 LGHDT, CDR2 YNNKEL (reference sequence).

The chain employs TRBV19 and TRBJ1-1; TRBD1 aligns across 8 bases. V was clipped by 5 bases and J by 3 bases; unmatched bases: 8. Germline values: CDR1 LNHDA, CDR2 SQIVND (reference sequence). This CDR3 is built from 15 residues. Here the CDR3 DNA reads TGTGCCAGTAGTTCCCGGACAGGGTGGGACACTGAAGCTTTCTTT. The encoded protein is CASSSRTGWDTEAFF.

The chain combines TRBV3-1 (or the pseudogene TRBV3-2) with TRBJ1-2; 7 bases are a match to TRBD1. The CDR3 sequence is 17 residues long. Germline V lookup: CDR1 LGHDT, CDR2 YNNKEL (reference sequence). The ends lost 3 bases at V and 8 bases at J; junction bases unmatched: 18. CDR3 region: CASSHRSRTGGGGGYTF. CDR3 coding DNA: TGTGCCAGCAGCCACCGCTCGCGGACAGGCGGAGGGGGGGGCTACACCTTC.

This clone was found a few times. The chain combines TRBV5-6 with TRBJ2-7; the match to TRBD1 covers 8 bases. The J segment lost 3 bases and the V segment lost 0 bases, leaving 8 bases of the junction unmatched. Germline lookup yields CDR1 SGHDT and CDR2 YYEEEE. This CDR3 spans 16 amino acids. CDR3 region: CASSLGDRGRYYEQYV. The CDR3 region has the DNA TGTGCCAGCAGCTTGGGAGACAGGGGACGCTACTACGAGCAGTACGTC.